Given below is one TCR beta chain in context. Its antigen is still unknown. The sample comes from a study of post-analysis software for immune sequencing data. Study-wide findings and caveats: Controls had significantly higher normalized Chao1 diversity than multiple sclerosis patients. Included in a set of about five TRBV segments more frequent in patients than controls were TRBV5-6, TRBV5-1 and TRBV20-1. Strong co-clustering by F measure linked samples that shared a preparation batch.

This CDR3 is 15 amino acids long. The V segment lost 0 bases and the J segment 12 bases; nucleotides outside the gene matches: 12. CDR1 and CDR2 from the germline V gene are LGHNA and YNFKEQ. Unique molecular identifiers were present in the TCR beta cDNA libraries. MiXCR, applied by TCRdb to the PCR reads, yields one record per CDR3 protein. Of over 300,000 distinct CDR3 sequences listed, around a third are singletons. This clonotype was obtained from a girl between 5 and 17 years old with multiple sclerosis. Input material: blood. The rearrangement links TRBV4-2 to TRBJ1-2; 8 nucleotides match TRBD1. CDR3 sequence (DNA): TGTGCCAGCAGCCAAGATGAGACAGGGGATGAAGGCCACACCTTC. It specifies CASSQDETGDEGHTF.